A single T cell receptor (beta chain) is shown here with its context. The antigen is unknown. Generated by immunoSEQ multiplex PCR, the TCRdb table keeps only in-frame clones and is missing some. The sample has about 130,000 clones, approximately 90% seen once. These data come from a study of T cell responses to AZD1222 COVID-19 vaccine. The study's findings and limits: Compared with day 0, the breadth and depth of the Spike-specific TCR repertoire rose significantly after two doses of AZD1222. The sample set comprised mostly white British donors with more females, and clonal diversity was possibly underestimated.

The CDR3 is 13 amino acids. V lost 11 bases to trimming and J lost 3 bases, with 16 bases between them. Germline-derived CDR1 and CDR2 are KGHDR and SFDVKD. The input for sequencing was peripheral blood, taken on day 0 of AZD1222 vaccination. This clonotype was obtained from an adult in good health. The chain is built from TRBV24-1 and TRBJ2-7; no clear D gene. The DNA for the CDR3 is TGTGCCAAGAACCGGGTCCACAACTACGAGCAGTACTTC. Translating gives CAKNRVHNYEQYF.